Given below is one T cell receptor beta chain in context. Its ends do not fully match the called genes, so a read error is possible. TCRdb re-analyzed the PCR reads through MiXCR. The sample yields 25,000 to 35,000 clones, more than 20% seen once. The CDR3 has 11 amino acids. CDR1 and CDR2 (germline): SGHDT, YYEEEE. The record originates from a study of metastatic and nonmetastatic thyroid tumors. No treatment had been given to any patient before thyroid surgery. Sample: blood. The sequence derives from a female donor with papillary thyroid cancer or a benign thyroid nodule (not recorded which). Some clones in this sample may be carry-over from other donors' samples. This chain connects TRBV5-6 to TRBJ1-2, with D tentatively TRBD1 (5 bases). CDR3 sequence reads: CARSTGNGCTF. The CDR3 DNA is TGTGCCAGAAGCACAGGAAATGGCTGCACCTTC. Full variable domain (outside the CDR3, taken from reference TRBV5-6 and TRBJ1-2): DAGVTQSPTHLIKTRGQQVTLRCSPKSGHDTVSWYQQALGQGPQFIFQYYEEEERQRGNFPDRFSGHQFPNYSSELNVNALLLGDSALYLCARSTGNGCTFGSGTRLTVV.